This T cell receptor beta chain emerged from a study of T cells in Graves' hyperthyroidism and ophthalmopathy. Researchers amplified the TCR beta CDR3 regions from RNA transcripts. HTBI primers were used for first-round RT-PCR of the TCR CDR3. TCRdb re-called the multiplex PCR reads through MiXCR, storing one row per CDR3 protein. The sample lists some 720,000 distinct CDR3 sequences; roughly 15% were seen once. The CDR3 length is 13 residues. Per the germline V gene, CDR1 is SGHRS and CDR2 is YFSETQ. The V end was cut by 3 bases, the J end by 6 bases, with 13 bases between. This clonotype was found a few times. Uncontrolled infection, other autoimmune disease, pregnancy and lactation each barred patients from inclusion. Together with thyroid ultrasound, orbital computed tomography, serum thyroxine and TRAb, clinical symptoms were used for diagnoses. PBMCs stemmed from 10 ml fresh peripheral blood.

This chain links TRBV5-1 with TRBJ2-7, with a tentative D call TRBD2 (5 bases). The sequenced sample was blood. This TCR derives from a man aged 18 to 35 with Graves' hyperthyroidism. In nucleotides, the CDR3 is TGCGCCAGCAGCTACCGGGGTCCGGTCGAGCAGTACTTC. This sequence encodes CASSYRGPVEQYF. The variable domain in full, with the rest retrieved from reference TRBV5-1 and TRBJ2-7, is KAGVTQTPRYLIKTRGQQVTLSCSPISGHRSVSWYQQTPGQGLQFLFEYFSETQRNKGNFPGRFSGRQFSNSRSEMNVSTLELGDSALYLCASSYRGPVEQYFGPGTRLTVT.